This paragraph covers one T cell receptor (beta chain) sequence. Its antigen is as yet unknown. The sample comes from a study of beta chain features in type 1 diabetes. Overall study context: What patients shared with healthy donors was a similar profile of age, gender and cell yields. Study-wide results and caveats: Type 1 diabetes patients had moderately but significantly shorter TCRB CDR3s in all four CD4+ subsets.

Germline lookup yields CDR1 MNHNY and CDR2 SVGAGI (reference sequence). The CDR3 is made up of 16 amino acids. J was trimmed by 5 bases and V by 1 base; bases with no gene match: 2. Sequenced material consisted of expressed TCRB transcripts (all of the isolated RNA was reverse transcribed). Assay used: immunoSEQ multiplex PCR; TCRdb lists only in-frame clones, some missing. The sample consists of around 240,000 clones, more than 9% of them appearing once. The chain combines TRBV6-6 with TRBJ2-2; TRBD1 aligns across 12 bases. Sequencing was performed on naive CD4+ T cells from blood. The TCR sequence derives from a woman younger than 35 in good health. The CDR3 reads CASSYWDRGPTGELFF. The CDR3 nucleotides read TGTGCCAGCAGTTACTGGGACAGGGGGCCAACCGGGGAGCTGTTTTTT.